This TCR beta chain emerged from a study of blood T cell repertoires in COVID-19. The wider study: The origin of the acute and convalescent COVID-19 samples was the United States, Italy and Spain. Nucleic acid was either cDNA or gDNA, and it came from T cells, B-cell-depleted T cells, or PBMCs.

Per germline, CDR1 GTSNPN and CDR2 SVGIG (reference sequence). The length of the CDR3 is 13 residues. With 5 bases removed from V and 3 bases from J, the gap between germline ends came to 12 bases. Study processing details: Researchers report that nucleated cell counts were estimated from reference gene primer amplification. The assay was immunoSEQ multiplex PCR, and TCRdb's table has in-frame clones only and misses some. The D gene and trimming were derived from the DNA, and the V and J assignments and clone size from that table. The profile shows about 260,000 clones, 88% of them singletons. The V and J genes are TRBV30 and TRBJ2-3, with a weak D call TRBD2 (5 bases). Material: peripheral blood. The sequence came from a man aged 55-75 years who had recovered from COVID-19. The CDR3 coding sequence is TGTGCCTGGGCCCCGGGGTGGACAGATACGCAGTATTTT. Protein: CAWAPGWTDTQYF.